This is a list of T cell receptor beta chains from one sample in a study of cytomegalovirus exposure and HLA in healthy donors. Sequenced by immunoSEQ multiplex PCR; TCRdb stores in-frame clones only, minus some. The sample shows 35,000 to 40,000 clones, just under 75% of them seen only once. The source material was PBMCs. The source of these receptors is a man aged 25-40 years in good health and CMV-seronegative. The CDR3 runs from the conserved cysteine through the conserved F or W. The D gene is left open where the match is weak.

v_call d_call cdr3_aa
TRBV6-1 TRBD2 CASGSGGASNEQFF
TRBV15 NA CATSRDGRGSTNEKLFF
TRBV19 TRBD2 CASKTGGPNTGELFF
TRBV9 TRBD1 CASSGSDRGNYGYTF
TRBV6-5 NA CASSYSSEVHNEQFF
TRBV5-6 NA CASSLGGPTGELFF
TRBV28 TRBD1 CASRPTGTGHSYEQYF
TRBV2 NA CASGGSVSYEQYF
TRBV6-5 NA CASRMDINTGELFF
TRBV7-3 TRBD1 CASSSSTGGNTEAFF
TRBV11-2 TRBD1 CASSQHLQGIRNEQFF
TRBV19 NA CASSLGAPTLYEQYF
TRBV11-2 NA CASSLAAGYSYEQYF
TRBV6-6 NA CASSPRYRQETQYF
TRBV5-4 TRBD2 CASSPTSGSAYNEQFF
TRBV28 NA CASSLGGIRNQPQHF
TRBV6-1 NA CASSEGGSGSGNTIYF
TRBV7-6 TRBD1 CASSLAGQGNGELFF
TRBV19 NA CASTATGRTDTQYF
TRBV27 TRBD1 CASSPGQANSPLHF
TRBV19 NA CASSIQNTEAFF
TRBV10-3 TRBD1 CASARQGETTTLFF
TRBV19 TRBD1 CASSIPGQGYGYTF
TRBV6-1 TRBD2 CASSGLAGGIGEQFF
TRBV9 TRBD2 CASSATPGLAGWADTQYF
TRBV6-6 NA CASSYVPGGGEQFF
TRBV19 NA CASSIGGQGSGNTIYF
TRBV5-4 TRBD2 CASRQRGPQETQYF
TRBV18 NA CASSPQSYRTVNEQFF
TRBV6-5 NA CASSYRLDYEQYF
TRBV6-1 NA CASTGLDTQYF
TRBV5-1 TRBD1 CASSLTLGQGTQGQYF
TRBV28 TRBD1 CASSLEDRRNGYTF
TRBV15 NA CATSRQVGSPLHF
TRBV5-4 NA CASSFLASTGMNEQFF
TRBV30 TRBD1 CAWSRGQGESNQPQHF
TRBV30 TRBD1 CAWSVRTGPYGYPF
TRBV28 NA CASSFVSPPYEQYF
TRBV5-1 TRBD1 CASSLRTGATNTGELFF
TRBV27 TRBD1 CASSKQGAQNYGYTF
TRBV18 NA CASSPGHHHVLYEQFF
TRBV30 NA CAWSPQVGRRPQHF
TRBV6-1 NA CASSDSGGVTDTQYF
TRBV18 TRBD2 CASSPPPGWSGGSATYEQYF
TRBV21-1 NA CASSARDNPQSYEKLFF
TRBV7-8 TRBD1 CASSSGTGAATQYF
TRBV6-1 TRBD1 CASRGTGGYEQYF
TRBV2 NA CASSDSGVAREQYF
TRBV19 TRBD1 CASSMGQGTEKLFF
TRBV27 NA CASSLRGGQHYSYEQYF
TRBV5-1 NA CASSATTGTNYGYTF
TRBV6-1 TRBD1 CASSLSTGPRSEQYF